In this sample, the clone carrying this TCR beta chain turned up many times. Its antigen remains unidentified. V lost 3 bases and J lost 3; bases outside the gene matches: 1. Looked up from germline, CDR1 is SGHAT and CDR2 is FQNNGV. This CDR3 has 17 residues. This entry comes from a study of T cells in Graves' hyperthyroidism and ophthalmopathy. Findings of the study overall: Prediction of ophthalmopathy progression came a median approximately 6.6 months pre-onset. Ophthalmopathy was separated from stable hyperthyroidism by a 13 V-J model.

Amplification of TCR beta CDR3 regions used RNA as the template. HTBI primers drove first-round RT-PCR of the TCR CDR3. In TCRdb, the multiplex PCR reads were re-called with MiXCR into one record per CDR3 protein. Here the sample spans around 600,000 distinct CDR3 sequences, 15% to 19% being singletons. This clonotype was obtained from a woman aged 25 to 39 with Graves' hyperthyroidism. The chain uses TRBV11-2 and TRBJ2-2; 16 bases are a match to TRBD2. Sequencing input: blood. The CDR3 loop reads CASSLGLAGGYTGELFF. CDR3 nucleotide sequence: TGTGCCAGCAGCTTGGGACTAGCGGGAGGGTACACCGGGGAGCTGTTTTTT.